The rows below give T cell receptor beta chains drawn from one sample of a study of graft-versus-host responses after intestinal transplantation. Measured with immunoSEQ multiplex PCR; TCRdb has only the in-frame clones, and not every one. Of some 85,000 clones listed, 85% to 95% are singletons. For these TCRs, the target antigens are not known. The sample here was unstimulated CD8+ T cells sorted from spleen or lymph node cells, taken before transplant. These receptors came from a human donor who was the organ donor for an intestinal transplant. CDR3s include the opening cysteine and the closing phenylalanine or tryptophan. D genes are given only for firm matches. The size field is filled for only some rows; it gives once, few, many or a size class.

length,size,V,D,J,CDR3,DNA
14,.,TRBV5-5,TRBD1,TRBJ1-2,CASSLVSGGLGYTF,TGTGCCAGCAGCTTGGTCTCAGGGGGCCTTGGCTACACCTTC
16,.,TRBV4-1,TRBD2,TRBJ2-3,CASSQETGGSTDTQYF,TGCGCCAGCAGCCAAGAGACGGGGGGTAGCACAGATACGCAGTATTTT
14,.,TRBV19,TRBD2,TRBJ2-1,CATTSGGAFNEQFF,TGTGCCACTACTAGCGGGGGGGCGTTCAATGAGCAGTTCTTC
15,.,TRBV5-1,.,TRBJ1-2,CASSLAADWNYGYTF,TGCGCCAGCAGCTTGGCCGCGGACTGGAACTATGGCTACACCTTC
17,.,TRBV4-3,TRBD2,TRBJ2-1,CASSQEASGGAYNEQFF,TGCGCCAGCAGCCAAGAAGCTAGCGGGGGGGCCTACAATGAGCAGTTCTTC
14,.,TRBV27,TRBD2,TRBJ2-1,CASSTSGLSNEQFF,TGTGCCAGCAGTACTAGCGGGCTTTCAAATGAGCAGTTCTTC
13,.,TRBV7-9,.,TRBJ2-5,CASSSGQSETQYF,TGTGCCAGCAGCTCGGGACAATCGGAGACCCAGTACTTC
15,.,TRBV27,TRBD1,TRBJ2-7,CASSFGTGPTYEQYF,TGTGCCAGCAGTTTCGGGACAGGGCCTACCTACGAGCAGTACTTC
14,.,TRBV4-3,TRBD1,TRBJ1-5,CASSPQGGNQPQHF,TGCGCCAGCAGCCCACAGGGGGGCAATCAGCCCCAGCATTTT
15,.,TRBV25-1,.,TRBJ1-4,CASSEFAGPGEKLFF,TGTGCCAGCAGTGAATTCGCAGGGCCGGGTGAAAAACTGTTTTTT
17,.,TRBV27,.,TRBJ2-1,CASSPGQLMSSYNEQFF,TGTGCCAGCAGTCCAGGACAGCTGATGAGCTCCTACAATGAGCAGTTCTTC
17,.,TRBV9,TRBD2,TRBJ2-1,CASSVEVAGCSYNEQFF,TGTGCCAGCAGCGTAGAGGTAGCGGGATGCTCCTACAATGAGCAGTTCTTC
13,.,TRBV5-5,.,TRBJ1-1,CASSSTGPTEAFF,TGTGCCAGCAGCTCAACAGGGCCCACTGAAGCTTTCTTT
16,once,TRBV29-1,TRBD1,TRBJ2-5,CSVAEWAGQAQETQYF,TGCAGCGTTGCCGAATGGGCGGGACAGGCCCAAGAGACCCAGTACTTC
13,.,TRBV4-1,.,TRBJ2-1,CASSPGRWDEQFF,TGCGCCAGCAGCCCAGGGCGGTGGGATGAGCAGTTCTTC
13,.,TRBV28,.,TRBJ2-7,CASRYRVDYEQYF,TGTGCCAGCAGATACAGGGTCGACTACGAGCAGTACTTC
13,.,TRBV30,.,TRBJ1-1,CAWSSGEGTEAFF,TGTGCCTGGAGTTCCGGGGAGGGCACTGAAGCTTTCTTT
14,.,TRBV4-1,.,TRBJ1-2,CASSQDLRAYGYTF,TGCGCCAGCAGCCAAGACCTCAGGGCGTATGGCTACACCTTC
15,.,TRBV7-6,TRBD2,TRBJ2-7,CASSFDSGGLYEQYF,TGTGCCAGCAGCTTCGATAGCGGGGGCCTTTACGAGCAGTACTTC
13,.,TRBV4-1,.,TRBJ2-7,CASSHGGSYEQYF,TGCGCCAGCAGCCACGGCGGCTCCTACGAGCAGTACTTC